This TCR beta chain derives from a study of CD8 T cells in ankylosing spondylitis (dated by TCRdb to 2015 to 2018). Study-wide context: The study set out to find disease-linked TCR variants by profiling T cell receptor beta repertoires in ankylosing spondylitis patients and healthy donors. The full study cohort was made up of roughly 25 ankylosing spondylitis patients and about a hundred healthy donors. Peripheral blood samples were taken, and synovial fluid was additionally collected from ankylosing spondylitis patients. The investigation overall reported the following: Some motif variants were previously reported in synovial fluid and blood of reactive arthritis patients, suggesting common disease-initiation mechanisms. According to the report, matched synovial fluid samples from ankylosing spondylitis patients were significantly enriched for the disease-linked clones. The disease-linked clones had a CD8+ phenotype and were found at relatively low frequencies in peripheral blood. Blood from ankylosing spondylitis patients appeared to be characterized by a TCR beta motif made up of about 8 highly homologous amino acid variants.

Only a few counts were recorded for this clonotype. The antigen this receptor binds is unknown. Per-base quality was not reported, and no clone a single base away is much larger than it. The sequencer was an Illumina HiSeq 2500. Quantitative 5'-RACE with molecular barcodes was the method used to prepare the TCR beta libraries. In the authors' own workflow: A new computational method based on a probabilistic model of VDJ rearrangement was used to identify disease-linked TCR variants. Through fastp at Q25 and MiXCR, TCRdb rebuilt clones from the public reads, retaining in-frame beta chains. Every CDR3 protein is listed once, alongside the most common genes and DNA of its rows. Clone size and V and J calls follow TCRdb, not the original study. The sample records some 400,000 distinct CDR3 sequences, 20% to 25% of which are singletons. In total, the top ten clones hold approximately 15% of the sample. The clonotype originates from a male donor with ankylosing spondylitis. Sequenced input: blood, either unsorted or a sorted T cell fraction (not recorded which).

Here is the DNA: TGCGCCAGCAGCTTGGACCCGGTAGAAATGAACACTGAAGCTTTCTTT. This gives the protein CASSLDPVEMNTEAFF. In this chain, TRBV5-1 is recombined with TRBJ1-1, with an unclear D gene assignment. V is pared back by 0 bases and J by 0 bases, with 12 bases lying between the germline termini. The CDR3, cysteine through phenylalanine, is 16 amino acids long. Left in the record is the CDR3 DNA by itself, 48 bases read in frame from the first base. For CDR1 and CDR2, the germline V gene lists SGHRS and YFSETQ.